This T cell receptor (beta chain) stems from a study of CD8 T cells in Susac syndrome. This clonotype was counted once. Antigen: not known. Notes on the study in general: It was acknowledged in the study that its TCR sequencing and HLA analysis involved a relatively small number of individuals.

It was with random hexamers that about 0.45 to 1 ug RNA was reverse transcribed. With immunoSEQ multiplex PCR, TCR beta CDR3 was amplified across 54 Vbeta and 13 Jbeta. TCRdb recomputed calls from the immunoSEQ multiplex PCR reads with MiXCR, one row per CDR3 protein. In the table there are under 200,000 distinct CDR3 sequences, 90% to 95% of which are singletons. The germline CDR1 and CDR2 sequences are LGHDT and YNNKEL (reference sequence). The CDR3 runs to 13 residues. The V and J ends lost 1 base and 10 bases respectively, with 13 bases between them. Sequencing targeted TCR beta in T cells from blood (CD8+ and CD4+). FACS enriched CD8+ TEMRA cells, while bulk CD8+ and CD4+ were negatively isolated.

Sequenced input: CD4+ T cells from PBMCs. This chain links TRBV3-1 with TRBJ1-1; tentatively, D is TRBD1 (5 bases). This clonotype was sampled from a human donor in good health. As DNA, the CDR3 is TGTGCCAGCAGCCAAGCACGCAGGGTGGGAGCTTTCTTT. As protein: CASSQARRVGAFF. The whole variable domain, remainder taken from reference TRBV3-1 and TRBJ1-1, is DTAVSQTPKYLVTQMGNDKSIKCEQNLGHDTMYWYKQDSKKFLKIMFSYNNKELIINETVPNRFSPKSPDKAHLNLHINSLELGDSAVYFCASSQARRVGAFFGQGTRLTVV.